Each of the 25 T cell receptor beta chains below was sequenced from the same sample in a study of blood T cell repertoires in COVID-19. Here immunoSEQ multiplex PCR was the method, and the copy in TCRdb shows in-frame clones only, minus some. The repertoire has a few hundred thousand clones, roughly nine tenths of them found once; the top ten carry less than 3%. Sequencing was performed on PBMCs or T cells enriched from blood (not recorded which). These receptors all come from a woman between 50 and 59 years old who had been exposed to COVID-19.

V usage is TRBV2 and J usage is TRBJ1-4, with TRBD1 matching over 8 bases. CDR3 length equals 14 residues. Per germline, CDR1 SNHLY and CDR2 FYNNEI. Germline trimming cut 9 bases from V and 4 bases from J; bases unmatched to any gene: 7. The CDR3 is CASTPGQVNEKLFF. In nucleotides, the CDR3 is TGTGCCAGTACACCGGGACAGGTTAATGAAAAACTGTTTTTT.

The CDR3 loop reads CASSPGTGGNTIYF. The CDR3 DNA follows: TGTGCCAGCTCGCCCGGGACAGGGGGAAACACCATATATTTT. The chain has TRBV18 and TRBJ1-3; 9 nucleotides align to TRBD1. This CDR3 has 14 amino acids. CDR1 and CDR2 from the germline V gene are KGHSH and LQKENI. With V trimmed by 6 bases and J by 4 bases, 4 bases remained unmatched.

This chain uses TRBV7-2 with TRBJ2-6; perhaps TRBD2 as D (7 bases). The CDR3 is 17 residues long. CDR1 and CDR2 (germline): SGHTA, FQGNSA. The V and J ends lost 2 bases and 0 bases respectively, with 11 bases between them. CDR3 nucleotide sequence: TGTGCCAGCAGCTTACAGGGAGGGGGCTCTGGGGCCAACGTCCTGACTTTC. Translated: CASSLQGGGSGANVLTF.

The chain combines TRBV19 with TRBJ2-3, with 11 bases matching TRBD1. The length of the CDR3 is 16 residues. V lost 4 bases, J lost 1 base, and 4 bases stayed unmatched. Germline CDR1 and CDR2: LNHDA and SQIVND (reference sequence). The DNA for the CDR3 is TGTGCCAGTAGTAGGGGGACAGGGGGTGGCACAGATACGCAGTATTTT. Amino acids: CASSRGTGGGTDTQYF.

The rearrangement uses TRBV29-1 and TRBJ2-1, with TRBD2 matching over 7 bases. V lost 6 bases, J lost 1 base, and 6 bases stayed unmatched. Germline CDR1 and CDR2: SQVTM and ANQGSEA. The CDR3 loop spans 14 amino acids. CDR3 loop: CSVTSVGSYNEQFF. CDR3 coding DNA: TGCAGCGTCACTAGCGTTGGGTCCTACAATGAGCAGTTCTTC.

The rearrangement uses TRBV3-1 (or the pseudogene TRBV3-2) and TRBJ1-2, with 8 bases that match TRBD1. The V gene's germline CDR1 is LGHDT and CDR2 YNNKEL (reference sequence). The CDR3 has 15 residues. V shed 6 bases, J shed 5 bases, and the junction held 11 bases outside the gene matches. CDR3 protein: CASRKSTGGGYGYTF. DNA of the CDR3: TGTGCCAGCAGAAAATCTACAGGGGGAGGTTATGGCTACACCTTC.

The rearrangement links TRBV4-1 to TRBJ1-5; 7 bases match TRBD1. CDR3 length equals 16 residues. The V segment lost 3 bases and the J segment 2 bases; nucleotides outside the gene matches: 7. Germline CDR1 is MGHRA and CDR2 is YSYEKL. The CDR3: CASSHLPGQGNQPQHF. Here the CDR3 DNA reads TGCGCCAGCAGCCATCTCCCAGGACAGGGCAATCAGCCCCAGCATTTT.

This clone was counted many times. The chain has TRBV28 and TRBJ2-7; possibly TRBD1 for D (6 bases). Germline assignment: CDR1 MDHEN and CDR2 SYDVKM. The CDR3 is 14 amino acids. V lost 3 bases and J lost 6, with 15 bases in between. Here the CDR3 DNA reads TGTGCCAGCAGTTTGCTGACAGGCTTTAGCGAGCAGTACTTC. Amino acids: CASSLLTGFSEQYF.

This sequence joins TRBV12-5 and TRBJ2-2, with a tentative D call TRBD2 (6 bases). The CDR3 has 14 residues. V lost 4 bases and J lost 7, with 13 bases in between. CDR1 LGHNT and CDR2 FRNRAP come from the germline V gene. Here the CDR3 reads CASGSSEGSGELFF. CDR3 DNA sequence: TGTGCTAGTGGTTCCTCGGAGGGGAGCGGGGAGCTGTTTTTT.

The rearrangement uses TRBV11-1 and TRBJ2-5, with 7 bases matching TRBD2. The CDR3 spans 16 residues. The germline V gene encodes CDR1 SGHAT and CDR2 FQDESV (reference sequence). After removal of 5 bases from V and 7 bases from J, the junction contained 16 bases not matched to a gene. This chain's CDR3 is CASSPRSGTPGGTQYF. DNA for the CDR3: TGTGCCAGCAGCCCAAGATCCGGGACCCCGGGGGGGACCCAGTACTTC.

The chain joins TRBV28 to TRBJ1-1; TRBD1 aligns across 7 bases. The J segment lost 0 bases and the V segment lost 3 bases, leaving 10 bases of the junction unmatched. Looked up from germline, CDR1 is MDHEN and CDR2 is SYDVKM. The CDR3 runs 17 residues. This chain's CDR3 is CASSFNGGGNMNTEAFF. For the CDR3, the DNA is TGTGCCAGCAGTTTTAACGGAGGGGGCAACATGAACACTGAAGCTTTCTTT.

The gene calls are TRBV9 and TRBJ2-2; no clear D gene. Trimming took 2 bases from V and 1 from J, leaving 6 bases between them. The CDR3 extends over 14 amino acids. The germline V gene encodes CDR1 SGDLS and CDR2 YYNGEE. Here the CDR3 DNA reads TGTGCCAGCAGCGTTTCAGGGAACACCGGGGAGCTGTTTTTT. Translating it yields CASSVSGNTGELFF.

The chain links TRBV20-1 to TRBJ1-4; D not resolved. Trimming took off 3 bases at V and 7 bases at J, with 6 bases between the two ends. The CDR3 contains 11 residues. Germline CDR1 DFQATT, CDR2 SNEGSKA (reference sequence). The CDR3 sequence: CSASRGEKLFF. The CDR3 DNA reads TGCAGTGCTAGTCGGGGTGAAAAACTGTTTTTT.

V gene TRBV9 combines with J gene TRBJ1-3; D unresolved. Germline CDR1 SGDLS, CDR2 YYNGEE. The CDR3 is 16 residues long. Trimming removed 0 bases at V and 4 bases at J, with 14 bases between. CDR3 coding DNA: TGTGCCAGCAGCGTAGAGGGAGGCGGTCAGGGAAACACCATATATTTT. This encodes CASSVEGGGQGNTIYF.

On this clone: A junction end diverges from the germline sequence, so it may reflect a read error. This chain uses TRBV5-6 with TRBJ1-1; the D gene is possibly TRBD1 (5 bases). Germline V gene sequence: CDR1 SGHDT, CDR2 YYEEEE. This CDR3 spans 11 amino acids. For the CDR3, the DNA is TGCGTTTCAGGGCTCAACACTGAAGCTTTCTTT. Translation gives CVSGLNTEAFF.

V usage is TRBV5-1 and J usage is TRBJ2-5; 8 positions match TRBD1. V lost 7 bases and J lost 2; bases outside the gene matches: 13. CDR3 size: 16 residues. CDR1 is SGHRS and CDR2 is YFSETQ in the germline V gene. CDR3: CASRPGQGAFQETQYF. CDR3 coding DNA: TGCGCCAGCCGCCCCGGGCAGGGGGCATTTCAAGAGACCCAGTACTTC.

The chain recombines TRBV2 with TRBJ1-3, with unresolved D. The CDR3 loop spans 11 amino acids. Per the germline V gene, CDR1 is SNHLY and CDR2 is FYNNEI. With 4 bases removed from V and 5 bases from J, the gap between germline ends came to 3 bases. The CDR3 is CASSARNTIYF. The CDR3 region has the DNA TGTGCCAGCAGTGCCAGAAACACCATATATTTT.

The chain combines TRBV7-2 with TRBJ2-7, with 8 bases identical to TRBD1. J lost 11 bases, V lost 1 base, and 1 base had no gene match. CDR1 is SGHTA and CDR2 is FQGNSA in the germline V gene. The CDR3 is 11 residues long. The CDR3 DNA sequence: TGTGCCAGCAGCTTAGACAGGGGGAAGTACTTC. Translating it yields CASSLDRGKYF.

V usage is TRBV28 and J usage is TRBJ2-7; 8 nucleotides line up with TRBD2. This CDR3 comprises 13 residues. CDR1 is MDHEN, CDR2 SYDVKM, per germline. V shed 7 bases, J shed 0 bases, and the junction held 2 bases outside the gene matches. The CDR3 spells CASKAGDSYEQYF. CDR3 in DNA: TGTGCCAGCAAAGCGGGGGACTCCTACGAGCAGTACTTC.

This clone was found once. The chain recombines TRBV7-8 with TRBJ2-1, with D perhaps TRBD2 (7 bases). Germline V gene sequence: CDR1 SGHVS, CDR2 FQNEAQ. CDR3 length: 17 amino acids. The V end was cut by 3 bases, the J end by 2 bases, with 17 bases between. The CDR3 loop reads CASSFRRRGGPYNEQFF. The DNA of the CDR3 is TGTGCCAGCAGCTTTCGCCGGAGGGGGGGGCCCTACAATGAGCAGTTCTTC.

This clone was found once. The V gene is TRBV11-2, the J gene TRBJ1-5; no firm D call. There are 15 residues in the CDR3. Trimming cost V 2 bases and J 8 bases, with 16 bases left between them. The V gene's germline CDR1 is SGHAT and CDR2 FQNNGV. The CDR3 region has the DNA TGTGCCAGCAGCTTAAGGGCGGGCTACGCGGAGCCCCAGCATTTT. Translated, it gives CASSLRAGYAEPQHF.

The chain joins TRBV5-1 to TRBJ2-2, with 9 bases aligning to TRBD2. Unmatched junction bases numbered 7, after V lost 2 bases and J lost 5 bases. The length of the CDR3 is 16 residues. Looked up from germline, CDR1 is SGHRS and CDR2 is YFSETQ. CDR3 DNA: TGCGCCAGCAGCTTTTGGCGGGGGGGCCGGACCGGGGAGCTGTTTTTT. As protein: CASSFWRGGRTGELFF.

This clone was seen once. The chain carries TRBV14 and TRBJ1-1; 7 nucleotides match TRBD1. V was clipped by 4 bases and J by 4 bases; unmatched bases: 6. Germline CDR1 reads SGHDN; CDR2 reads FVKESK. The CDR3 contains 14 residues. The DNA for the CDR3 is TGTGCCAGCAGCCTTGACAGGGTAAGCACTGAAGCTTTCTTT. Translating it yields CASSLDRVSTEAFF.

CDR3 sequence reads: CASSAWTSGGTDTQYF. In nucleotides, the CDR3 is TGTGCCAGCAGCGCCTGGACTAGCGGGGGCACAGATACGCAGTATTTT. The chain combines TRBV25-1 with TRBJ2-3, with TRBD2 identical over 12 bases. With V trimmed by 6 bases and J by 1 base, 5 bases remained unmatched. Germline V lookup: CDR1 MGHDK, CDR2 SYGVNS. This CDR3 comprises 16 residues.

The genes are TRBV3-1 (or the pseudogene TRBV3-2) and TRBJ1-6; TRBD1 might be the D (6 bases). Germline assignment: CDR1 LGHDT and CDR2 YNNKEL (reference sequence). V was trimmed by 1 base and J by 10 bases, leaving 11 bases between them. CDR3 length: 14 residues. CDR3 sequence reads: CASSQVGGPSPLHF. The CDR3 DNA reads TGTGCCAGCAGCCAAGTGGGGGGGCCGTCACCCCTCCACTTT.